What follows are 25 T cell receptor beta chains derived from one specimen sequenced in a study of blood T cell repertoires in COVID-19. This table comes from immunoSEQ multiplex PCR, and its TCRdb copy is limited to in-frame clones, with some not included. The sample records almost 55,000 clones, 90% being singletons. Material for sequencing was peripheral blood. These receptors were taken from a woman in her forties with active COVID-19.

The J gene is TRBJ2-7, the V gene TRBV5-5; D gene ambiguous. The CDR3 runs to 13 residues. Germline CDR1 and CDR2: SGHKS and YYEKEE (reference sequence). Trimming cost V 4 bases and J 4 bases, with 12 bases left between them. The CDR3 reads CASSLRSSYEQYF. In nucleotides, the CDR3 is TGTGCCAGCAGCCTGAGGAGTAGTTACGAGCAGTACTTC.

Only one count was recorded for this clone. The chain combines TRBV15 with TRBJ1-5, with TRBD1 as a possible D gene (6 bases). Trimming pared 0 bases from V and 7 bases from J, leaving 13 bases between. This CDR3 is 15 amino acids long. CDR1 is LNHNV, CDR2 YYDKDF, per germline (reference sequence). CDR3 residues: CATSRDLGAWQPQHF. The DNA for the CDR3 is TGTGCCACCAGCAGAGATTTGGGGGCCTGGCAGCCCCAGCATTTT.

This chain connects TRBV12-3 or TRBV12-4 to TRBJ1-2; possible D gene TRBD1, 6 bases. Trimming shortened V by 2 bases and J by 2 bases, and 6 bases separated the two germline ends. CDR3 size: 13 residues. In DNA, the CDR3 is TGTGCCAGCAGTTTAAGGGGGAACTATGGCTACACCTTC. Translating gives CASSLRGNYGYTF.

This chain links TRBV5-4 with TRBJ1-2; the D gene is possibly TRBD1 (6 bases). The CDR3 loop spans 18 amino acids. V lost 3 bases, J lost 4 bases, and 25 bases lay in between. Germline V gene lookup returns CDR1 SGHNT and CDR2 YYREEE (reference sequence). The CDR3 sequence: CASSSSVLRGSQGYGYTF. The CDR3 DNA reads as TGTGCCAGCAGCTCCTCCGTTTTAAGGGGGTCCCAAGGCTATGGCTACACCTTC.

This chain connects TRBV4-1 to TRBJ2-1, with 12 positions matching TRBD2. Trimming removed 3 bases from V and 5 bases from J; junction bases left unmatched: 8. Germline lookup yields CDR1 MGHRA and CDR2 YSYEKL. The CDR3 runs to 17 residues. CDR3 region: CASSHSRLAGGDNEQFF. CDR3 coding DNA: TGCGCCAGCAGCCATTCTAGGCTAGCGGGGGGGGACAATGAGCAGTTCTTC.

The chain couples TRBV19 to TRBJ2-3; a possible D gene is TRBD2 (6 bases). The CDR3 loop spans 15 amino acids. V lost 2 bases and J lost 1, with 10 bases in between. CDR1 and CDR2 from the germline V gene are LNHDA and SQIVND (reference sequence). CDR3 region: CASSIRRGGTDTQYF. As DNA, the CDR3 is TGTGCCAGTAGTATAAGGCGGGGAGGCACAGATACGCAGTATTTT. Full variable domain (outside the CDR3, taken from reference TRBV19 and TRBJ2-3): DGGITQSPKYLFRKEGQNVTLSCEQNLNHDAMYWYRQDPGQGLRLIYYSQIVNDFQKGDIAEGYSVSREKKESFPLTVTSAQKNPTAFYLCASSIRRGGTDTQYFGPGTRLTVL.

This sequence joins TRBV2 and TRBJ2-1, with 7 bases that match TRBD2. Germline V CDR1 and CDR2: SNHLY, FYNNEI. The V gene end was trimmed by 6 bases and the J gene end by 2 bases; junction bases not matched to a gene: 7. The CDR3 has 15 residues. The CDR3 sequence is CASRLSGVAYNEQFF. The CDR3 DNA sequence: TGTGCCAGCAGATTGAGCGGGGTAGCCTACAATGAGCAGTTCTTC. Full variable domain (remainder filled in from reference TRBV2 and TRBJ2-1): EPEVTQTPSHQVTQMGQEVILRCVPISNHLYFYWYRQILGQKVEFLVSFYNNEISEKSEIFDDQFSVERPDGSNFTLKIRSTKLEDSAMYFCASRLSGVAYNEQFFGPGTRLTVL.

The chain recombines TRBV2 with TRBJ2-7; D possibly corresponds to TRBD2 (5 bases). Germline V gene lookup returns CDR1 SNHLY and CDR2 FYNNEI. The ends were cut back, 6 bases at V and 5 bases at J, with 11 bases in the middle. The CDR3 consists of 12 residues. Here the CDR3 DNA reads TGTGCCAGCAGAATGGACGGGAACGAGCAGTACTTC. Its translation is CASRMDGNEQYF.

V usage is TRBV5-4 and J usage is TRBJ1-2; TRBD1 is a possible D gene (5 bases). Trimming took 4 bases from V and 5 from J, leaving 15 bases between them. This CDR3 spans 14 amino acids. CDR1 and CDR2 from the germline V gene are SGHNT and YYREEE (reference sequence). CDR3 in amino acids: CASSPPGFLYGYTF. DNA of the CDR3: TGTGCCAGCAGCCCCCCAGGGTTCCTGTATGGCTACACCTTC.

The CDR3 sequence is CASSLAVAGRGTQYF. The DNA for the CDR3 is TGTGCCAGCAGCTTAGCGGTCGCAGGCCGGGGGACCCAGTACTTC. J is TRBJ2-5 and V is TRBV7-9; TRBD2 is a possible D gene (5 bases). Germline CDR1 reads SEHNR; CDR2 reads FQNEAQ (reference sequence). V lost 0 bases and J lost 7, with 15 bases in between. The CDR3 contains 15 residues.

The chain combines TRBV4-1 with TRBJ2-1; D not resolved. CDR1 and CDR2 (germline): MGHRA, YSYEKL. Trimming shortened V by 2 bases and J by 8 bases, and 10 bases separated the two germline ends. This CDR3 has 13 residues. DNA for the CDR3: TGCGCCAGCAGCCAATTTAGAGGTGATGAGCAGTTCTTC. Protein product: CASSQFRGDEQFF.

This clone has just one count. The J gene is TRBJ1-1, the V gene TRBV5-1; no clear D gene. The CDR3 has 13 amino acids. Trimming left V 0 bases short and J 6 bases short, with 9 bases between. The germline gives CDR1 SGHRS, CDR2 YFSETQ. The CDR3 DNA is TGCGCCAGCAGCTTGGCGGGAATCCCTGAAGCTTTCTTT. It specifies CASSLAGIPEAFF.

This chain links TRBV6-2 or TRBV6-3 with TRBJ2-7, with D possibly being TRBD2 (6 bases). In germline, CDR1 is MNHEY, CDR2 SVGEGT. The CDR3 is 15 amino acids. V shed 7 bases and J shed 5 bases, with 21 bases lying between them. The CDR3 coding sequence is TGTGCCAGCACCCCAGCGGGCCAGGGCATGAACGAGCAGTACTTC. Amino acids: CASTPAGQGMNEQYF.

The CDR3 DNA follows: TGTGCCAGCAGCGTAGCTGCTAGCCGCTACGAGCAGTACTTC. Translating gives CASSVAASRYEQYF. The J gene is TRBJ2-7, the V gene TRBV9; D may be TRBD2 (5 bases). The CDR3 is made up of 14 amino acids. Germline CDR1 reads SGDLS; CDR2 reads YYNGEE. V dropped 0 bases and J dropped 3 bases, with 10 bases sitting between them.

V usage is TRBV6-5 and J usage is TRBJ1-2, with TRBD1 identical over 9 bases. The CDR3 runs to 14 residues. After removal of 6 bases from V and 5 bases from J, the junction contained 7 bases not matched to a gene. Germline V gene sequence: CDR1 MNHEY, CDR2 SVGAGI. CDR3 sequence: CASSKVGTGYGYTF. In nucleotides, the CDR3 is TGTGCCAGCAGCAAAGTCGGGACAGGGTATGGCTACACCTTC.

This rearrangement joins TRBV29-1 to TRBJ1-1; 7 bases fit TRBD1. The V and J ends lost 7 bases and 2 bases, in that order; junction bases with no gene match: 4. Germline CDR1 reads SQVTM; CDR2 reads ANQGSEA. The CDR3 contains 12 residues. CDR3 sequence: CSAWTGNTEAFF. The CDR3, as DNA: TGCAGCGCCTGGACAGGCAACACTGAAGCTTTCTTT.

The chain carries TRBV5-1 and TRBJ1-1; 7 bases are shared with TRBD1. With V trimmed by 1 base and J by 5 bases, 8 bases remained unmatched. CDR1 SGHRS and CDR2 YFSETQ come from the germline V gene. This CDR3 contains 15 residues. DNA of the CDR3: TGCGCCAGCAGCTTGAGGACAGGCGGTTTGACTGAAGCTTTCTTT. Translating gives CASSLRTGGLTEAFF.

The V gene is TRBV28, the J gene TRBJ2-7; D is perhaps TRBD1 (6 bases). This CDR3 spans 12 amino acids. Trimming left V 5 bases short and J 5 bases short, with 10 bases between. Germline CDR1 reads MDHEN; CDR2 reads SYDVKM. The CDR3 spells CASSQQGHEQYF. DNA for the CDR3: TGTGCCAGCAGTCAACAGGGCCACGAGCAGTACTTC.

This clone was seen a handful of times. This chain links TRBV10-3 with TRBJ1-2, with 7 bases lining up with TRBD1. CDR1 is ENHRY and CDR2 is SYGVKD in the germline V gene. V was clipped by 6 bases and J by 2 bases; unmatched bases: 6. The CDR3 contains 14 residues. The CDR3 loop reads CAIRSEQGNYGYTF. CDR3 bases: TGTGCCATCAGGTCGGAACAGGGGAACTATGGCTACACCTTC.

The chain recombines TRBV6-5 with TRBJ2-2; D is unclear. Trimming took off 0 bases at V and 0 bases at J, with 8 bases between the two ends. Germline loops: CDR1 MNHEY, CDR2 SVGAGI. This CDR3 is built from 16 residues. The CDR3 loop is CASSYSSVPNTGELFF. The CDR3 coding sequence is TGTGCCAGCAGTTACTCTTCCGTCCCGAACACCGGGGAGCTGTTTTTT.

J is TRBJ1-1 and V is TRBV6-5; 7 nucleotides match TRBD1. Germline-derived CDR1 and CDR2 are MNHEY and SVGAGI. The V and J ends lost 5 bases and 6 bases, in that order; junction bases with no gene match: 12. The CDR3 runs to 15 residues. The CDR3 DNA reads TGTGCCAGCAGTCAGAATCGCAGGGGGTCGGCTGAAGCTTTCTTT. Its protein product is CASSQNRRGSAEAFF.

About this clone itself: A read error may produce the germline difference seen at one junction end. The J gene is TRBJ2-1, the V gene TRBV13; D remains unclear. CDR1 PRHDT and CDR2 FYEKMQ come from the germline V gene (reference sequence). The CDR3 is 14 amino acids. This chain's CDR3 is CASSLGFRDNEQFF. The CDR3 region has the DNA TGTGCCAGCAGCCTAGGTTTTCGGGACAATGAGCAGTTCTTC.

V and J are TRBV5-1 and TRBJ2-5, with 11 bases lining up with TRBD2. V was clipped by 9 bases and J by 0 bases; unmatched bases: 7. The length of the CDR3 is 15 residues. The germline V gene encodes CDR1 SGHRS and CDR2 YFSETQ. CDR3 loop: CATRPSGGYQETQYF. DNA for the CDR3: TGCGCCACCCGTCCTAGCGGGGGGTACCAAGAGACCCAGTACTTC.

The chain carries TRBV23-1 and TRBJ1-4; no definite D call. TRBV23-1 is marked as an open reading frame, function uncertain. Trimming removed 6 bases from V and 7 bases from J, with 21 bases in between. This CDR3 comprises 16 residues. This CDR3 is CASRLVWERACEKLFF. CDR3 in DNA: TGCGCCAGCAGGTTAGTATGGGAGAGGGCTTGTGAAAAACTGTTTTTT.

V gene TRBV19 combines with J gene TRBJ1-2; tentative D call: TRBD1 (5 bases). V lost 6 bases, J lost 5 bases, and 16 bases lay in between. This CDR3 has 14 residues. Germline CDR1 is LNHDA and CDR2 is SQIVND (reference sequence). The CDR3 coding sequence is TGTGCCAGTAGGCCGGACACCCCAAATTATGGCTACACCTTC. This sequence encodes CASRPDTPNYGYTF. Looking up the rest from reference TRBV19 and TRBJ1-2 gives the full variable domain: DGGITQSPKYLFRKEGQNVTLSCEQNLNHDAMYWYRQDPGQGLRLIYYSQIVNDFQKGDIAEGYSVSREKKESFPLTVTSAQKNPTAFYLCASRPDTPNYGYTFGSGTRLTVV.